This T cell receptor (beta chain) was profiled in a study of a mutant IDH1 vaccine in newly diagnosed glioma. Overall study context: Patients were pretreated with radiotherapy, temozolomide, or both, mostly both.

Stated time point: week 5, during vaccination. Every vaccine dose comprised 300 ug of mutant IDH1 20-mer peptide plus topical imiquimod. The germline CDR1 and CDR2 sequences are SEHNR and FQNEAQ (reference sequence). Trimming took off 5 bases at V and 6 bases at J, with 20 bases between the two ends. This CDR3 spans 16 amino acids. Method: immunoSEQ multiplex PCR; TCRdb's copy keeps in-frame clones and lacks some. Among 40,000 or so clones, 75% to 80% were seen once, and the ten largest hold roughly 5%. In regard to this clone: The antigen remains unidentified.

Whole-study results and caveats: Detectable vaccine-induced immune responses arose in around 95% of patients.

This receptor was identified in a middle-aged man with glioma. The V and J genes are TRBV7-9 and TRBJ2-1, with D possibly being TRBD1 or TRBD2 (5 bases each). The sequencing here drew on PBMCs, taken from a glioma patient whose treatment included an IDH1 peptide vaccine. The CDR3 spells CASSPRGRNSPNEQFF. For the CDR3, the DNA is TGTGCCAGCAGCCCACGGGGACGGAATTCCCCCAATGAGCAGTTCTTC.